A selection of T cell receptor beta chains follows, all from one sample in a study of blood T cells in healthy people across ages. In TCRdb, the 5' RACE reads were re-called with MiXCR into one record per CDR3 protein. This sample has about 1.4 million distinct CDR3 sequences, with approximately 60% found just once. The material sequenced was blood. These receptors were collected from a man between 18 and 35 years old in good health. The CDR3 runs from the conserved cysteine through the conserved F or W. A D gene is named only where the DNA matches it firmly. Expanded clones get a size class; other rows say once, few or many, or leave the size out.

size	D	V	J	DNA	CDR3
few	NA	TRBV7-9	TRBJ2-7	TGTGCCAGCAGCTCAAAAACGGACAGAGCCTACGAGCAGTACTTC	CASSSKTDRAYEQYF
few	NA	TRBV12-3/TRBV12-4	TRBJ2-3	TGTGCCAGCAGCTATCCCGAGGGAGCAGGACTACCTGGGGATACGCAGTATTTT	CASSYPEGAGLPGDTQYF
NA	NA	TRBV6-5	TRBJ2-4	TGTGCCAGCAGTTACTCTCGGGGCTTGAACATTCAGTACTTC	CASSYSRGLNIQYF
NA	TRBD2	TRBV12-3/TRBV12-4	TRBJ2-4	TGTGCCAGCAGTTTTCCGGCGGGAGTACTGGCCAAAAACATTCAGTACTTC	CASSFPAGVLAKNIQYF
once	NA	TRBV2	TRBJ1-2	TGTGCCAGCAGTGAAGCGGAAACAAGAGCTAACTATGGCTACACCTTC	CASSEAETRANYGYTF
NA	TRBD2	TRBV7-9	TRBJ2-1	TGTGCCAGCAGCTTACCGACTAGCGGGAGGGCCGATGAGCAGTTCTTC	CASSLPTSGRADEQFF
NA	TRBD1	TRBV29-1	TRBJ2-7	TGCAGCGCGCAGACAGGGCCTTCTGAGCAGTACTTC	CSAQTGPSEQYF
NA	NA	TRBV7-8	TRBJ1-1	TGTGCCAGCAGCCGGACGGAGAGCACTGAAGCTTTCTTT	CASSRTESTEAFF
NA	TRBD2	TRBV7-9	TRBJ2-1	TGTGCCAGCAGATCCCATTTCGGGACTAGCGGTGTGAATGAGCAGTTCTTC	CASRSHFGTSGVNEQFF
NA	TRBD2	TRBV5-5	TRBJ2-7	TGTGCCAGCACGCCGGGGGGATTCTACGAGCAGTACTTC	CASTPGGFYEQYF
few	NA	TRBV7-2	TRBJ2-7	TGTGCCAGCAGCTTACTGTCAGTCGGCCACTACGAGCAGTACTTC	CASSLLSVGHYEQYF
NA	NA	TRBV18	TRBJ2-1	TGTGCCAGCTCACCATCCCCCCCTTACTTGGGTAATGAGCAGTTCTTC	CASSPSPPYLGNEQFF
NA	TRBD2	TRBV2	TRBJ2-6	TGTGCCAGCAGTCTGACTAGCGGGGGGGCGACGGGGGCCAACGTCCTGACTTTC	CASSLTSGGATGANVLTF
few	NA	TRBV27	TRBJ1-1	TGTGCCAGCAGTACTACAGGGCTTACTGAAGCTTTCTTT	CASSTTGLTEAFF
NA	TRBD1	TRBV11-2	TRBJ2-3	TGTGCCAGCAGCGACAGGGGTCCCACAGATACGCAGTATTTT	CASSDRGPTDTQYF
few	NA	TRBV18	TRBJ2-1	TGTGCCAGCTCACCACCACAGAGAGAGCAGTTCTTC	CASSPPQREQFF
NA	TRBD1	TRBV6-1	TRBJ2-1	TGTGCCAGCAGTGAACGACAGGGCCTCTACAATGAGCAGTTCTTC	CASSERQGLYNEQFF
NA	NA	TRBV10-3	TRBJ1-1	TGTGCCATCAGTGAGTCGCCGGGGGGCGACACTGAAGCTTTCTTT	CAISESPGGDTEAFF
few	NA	TRBV7-9	TRBJ2-3	TGTGCCAGCAGCTTACGCGTAGATACGCAGTATTTT	CASSLRVDTQYF
once	TRBD1	TRBV28	TRBJ1-2	TGTGTCAGCAGTTTATCGACAGGGGCTAACTATGGCTACACCTTC	CVSSLSTGANYGYTF
once	NA	TRBV11-2	TRBJ1-2	TGTGCCAGCAGCGACCAACGGGGGGGAAGGTATGGCTACACCTTC	CASSDQRGGRYGYTF
NA	NA	TRBV6-5	TRBJ2-3	TGTGCCAGCGTTAAGGGAGATACGCAGTATTTT	CASVKGDTQYF
few	NA	TRBV27	TRBJ2-1	TGTGCCAGCAGTTTATTTCGGGGCGACTCCTACAATGAGCAGTTCTTC	CASSLFRGDSYNEQFF
NA	TRBD2	TRBV7-9	TRBJ2-2	TGTGCCAGCAGCACGACGACCGGCGGGGGCGGGGAGCTGTTTTTT	CASSTTTGGGGELFF
NA	NA	TRBV7-6	TRBJ2-7	TGTGCCAGCAGCTTAGAGCCCGCTTCCGAGCAGTACTTC	CASSLEPASEQYF
NA	TRBD2	TRBV2	TRBJ2-7	TGTGCCAGCATACACATAGCGGGAGACGTGAGAGAGCAGTACTTC	CASIHIAGDVREQYF
once	TRBD1	TRBV20-1	TRBJ1-2	TGCAGTGTAGGTCGGGACAGAAATCGGGGCTATGGCTACACCTTC	CSVGRDRNRGYGYTF
NA	TRBD1	TRBV29-1	TRBJ2-1	TGCAGCGCAAAACCCTTCAGGGGGCGGAACAATGAGCAGTTCTTC	CSAKPFRGRNNEQFF
NA	NA	TRBV9	TRBJ1-1	TGTGCCAGCAGCCCCTGGACGGAACTCGTGAACACTGAAGCTTTCTTT	CASSPWTELVNTEAFF
once	TRBD2	TRBV5-6	TRBJ2-2	TGTGCCAGCATCGGGACTAGCGGGACCACCGGGGAGCTGTTTTTT	CASIGTSGTTGELFF
NA	NA	TRBV5-1	TRBJ2-3	TGCGCCAGCAGTTTGACCAGGGGATCAGATACGCAGTATTTT	CASSLTRGSDTQYF
NA	NA	TRBV29-1	TRBJ1-2	TGCAGCGTTGAAGATAACAGTGAGAGCGGCTACACCTTC	CSVEDNSESGYTF
once	NA	TRBV7-9	TRBJ2-7	TGTGCCAGCAGCTTAGCGAGATCAGCCTACGAGCAGTACTTC	CASSLARSAYEQYF
NA	NA	TRBV10-3	TRBJ2-5	TGTGCCATCAGTGAGTCGCGGGTACTGCCGGGGGAGCAGTACTTC	CAISESRVLPGEQYF
NA	NA	TRBV6-2/TRBV6-3	TRBJ2-7	TGTGCCAGCAGTTACTCTGGGACCCCGAGCGGAGACTACTACGAGCAGTACTTC	CASSYSGTPSGDYYEQYF
NA	TRBD1	TRBV4-2	TRBJ2-7	TGTGCCAGCAGCCGATTTACAGGGGGAACGGACGAGCAGTACTTC	CASSRFTGGTDEQYF
NA	NA	TRBV5-1	TRBJ2-3	TGCGCGGACAGAGAGGGGTTCGGCACAGATACGCAGTATTTT	CADREGFGTDTQYF
NA	TRBD2	TRBV12-3/TRBV12-4	TRBJ2-7	TGTGCCAGCAGTCGCGGGACTAGATTAATTTTCTACGAGCAGTACTTC	CASSRGTRLIFYEQYF
few	NA	TRBV20-1	TRBJ2-7	TGCAGTGCTAGAGGGACGTCGCCCTACGAGCAGTACTTC	CSARGTSPYEQYF
NA	TRBD2	TRBV4-1	TRBJ2-1	TGCGCCAGCAGCCCTACCGATCTAGCGGTGAGCTCCTACAATGAGCAGTTCTTC	CASSPTDLAVSSYNEQFF
few	NA	TRBV10-3	TRBJ2-2	TGTGCCATCAGTGAGGACCCTCGGAACACCGGGGAGCTGTTTTTT	CAISEDPRNTGELFF
few	NA	TRBV7-9	TRBJ1-2	TGTGCCAGCAGCTTAACAAACAGGGAGGGCTACACCTTC	CASSLTNREGYTF
NA	TRBD2	TRBV15	TRBJ2-1	TGTGCCACCAGCATGGGGAGGGGCTACAATGAGCAGTTCTTC	CATSMGRGYNEQFF
NA	TRBD1	TRBV6-2/TRBV6-3	TRBJ2-1	TGTGCCACAGCCCTACAGGGGGCTTACAATGAGCAGTTCTTC	CATALQGAYNEQFF
NA	TRBD1	TRBV4-2	TRBJ2-3	TGTGCCAGCAGCCAGCCTGACAGGGGTACAGATACGCAGTATTTT	CASSQPDRGTDTQYF
NA	NA	TRBV5-5	TRBJ2-1	TGTGCCAGCAACCTAGACAGCCCTACCTACAATGAGCAGTTCTTC	CASNLDSPTYNEQFF
NA	TRBD2	TRBV4-3	TRBJ2-3	TGCGCCAGCAGCCACGGGACTAGCGGGGCAGATACGCAGTATTTT	CASSHGTSGADTQYF
few	NA	TRBV25-1	TRBJ2-5	TGTGCCAGCCCGCCTGGGGGCACCCAAGAGACCCAGTACTTC	CASPPGGTQETQYF
NA	NA	TRBV6-1	TRBJ2-1	TGTGCCAGCAGCCAACGGGAAGTCGCCGGTAGCTACAATGAGCAGTTCTTC	CASSQREVAGSYNEQFF